This T cell receptor (beta chain) comes out of a study of shared clonotypes between healthy human individuals. About the research overall: There were three CD4 naive, three CD4 memory, two CD8 naive and one CD8 memory plates per donor.

Germline assignment: CDR1 SGHTA and CDR2 FQGNSA. With 2 bases clipped from V and 7 bases from J, the junction kept 4 bases outside the gene matches. The CDR3 length is 14 residues. Participating donors were healthy, HIV-negative adults free of recent acute infections or vaccinations. CD4+ cells were split into CD45RA+ naive and CD45RA-negative memory subsets. TCRdb's table, derived via immunoSEQ multiplex PCR, lists solely in-frame clones and lacks some. In the table there are some 1.1 million clones, around three quarters of which are singletons. Material: memory CD4+ T cells from PBMCs. Subset given: CD45RA-negative fraction. The origin of this receptor is a man in his late teens or twenties in good health. Some clones in this sample may be carry-over from other donors' samples. The chain combines TRBV7-2 with TRBJ2-2, with TRBD2 identical over 7 bases. CDR3 loop: CASSLLGGSGELFF. The CDR3 DNA reads as TGTGCCAGCAGCTTATTGGGCGGGAGCGGGGAGCTGTTTTTT.